The 12 T cell receptor beta chains in this list originate from one sample, sequenced in a study of shared clonotypes between healthy human individuals. Method: immunoSEQ multiplex PCR; TCRdb's copy keeps in-frame clones and lacks some. The table lists a few million clones, nearly 97% of them singletons. Sequencing was performed on naive CD4+ T cells sorted from blood. Noted subset: CD45RA+ positively selected. The receptors come from a man younger than 35 in good health.

This sequence joins TRBV28 and TRBJ2-5; D gene unclear. The germline V gene has CDR1 MDHEN and CDR2 SYDVKM. The germline V and J ends were trimmed by 6 bases and 0 bases, with 17 bases remaining between them. CDR3 size: 16 residues. The CDR3 loop reads CASRPPGHLYQETQYF. The DNA for the CDR3 is TGTGCCAGCAGGCCCCCCGGTCACTTGTACCAAGAGACCCAGTACTTC.

The count of this clone is one. The rearrangement joins TRBV10-3 to TRBJ1-3, with 7 bases matching TRBD1. V shed 4 bases and J 0 bases; nucleotides not matched to a gene: 3. The germline V gene has CDR1 ENHRY and CDR2 SYGVKD. This CDR3 is 15 amino acids long. Here the CDR3 reads CAISGGTDSGNTIYF. The DNA for the CDR3 is TGTGCCATCAGTGGAGGGACAGACTCTGGAAACACCATATATTTT.

The rearrangement links TRBV7-8 to TRBJ2-3, with D maybe TRBD2 (6 bases). Trimming took 2 bases from V and 2 from J, leaving 14 bases between them. Germline loops: CDR1 SGHVS, CDR2 FQNEAQ. This CDR3 region has 16 residues. Here the CDR3 reads CASSLLGGTFTDTQYF. The CDR3 region has the DNA TGTGCCAGCAGCTTACTGGGGGGTACGTTCACAGATACGCAGTATTTT.

On this clone itself: Other DNA sequences in this specimen translate into the identical CDR3. This sequence joins TRBV5-1 and TRBJ2-3; D unresolved. Trimming left V 0 bases short and J 1 base short, with 3 bases between. Germline CDR1 reads SGHRS; CDR2 reads YFSETQ. The CDR3 runs 13 residues. The CDR3 bases are TGCGCCAGCAGCTTGGGAGGCACAGATACGCAGTATTTT. Translating gives CASSLGGTDTQYF.

The chain employs TRBV30 and TRBJ1-1; D gene ambiguous. Germline V CDR1 and CDR2: GTSNPN, SVGIG (reference sequence). V was pared by 7 bases and J by 1 base, with 13 bases between. The CDR3 runs 13 residues. CDR3 in amino acids: CAFYPGRNTEAFF. Here the CDR3 DNA reads TGTGCCTTTTATCCCGGGCGGAACACTGAAGCTTTCTTT.

This chain joins TRBV10-3 and TRBJ2-7; the match to TRBD1 covers 10 bases. The CDR3 runs 13 residues. The trim removed 5 bases at V and 3 bases at J, leaving 1 base unmatched. Germline CDR1 reads ENHRY; CDR2 reads SYGVKD. CDR3 in amino acids: CAISWTGGYEQYF. The CDR3 coding sequence is TGTGCCATCAGTTGGACAGGGGGCTACGAGCAGTACTTC.

Turning to this clone: This CDR3 is also generated by other DNA sequences in the sample. The CDR3 here is CASSSGTGSNSPLHF. The CDR3 DNA sequence: TGCGCCAGCAGCTCTGGGACAGGGTCTAATTCACCCCTCCACTTT. The chain combines TRBV5-1 with TRBJ1-6; TRBD1 agrees at 9 bases. CDR3 size: 15 residues. Germline loops: CDR1 SGHRS, CDR2 YFSETQ. V was clipped by 3 bases and J by 6 bases; unmatched bases: 4.

V gene TRBV9 combines with J gene TRBJ1-3; maybe TRBD1 (5 bases). Germline CDR1 is SGDLS and CDR2 is YYNGEE. This CDR3 is 16 amino acids long. Deletions cut 4 bases from V and 0 bases from J, with 14 bases between. CDR3 DNA: TGTGCCAGCAGCCCACGGGACGGATTCTCTGGAAACACCATATATTTT. This codes for CASSPRDGFSGNTIYF.

The chain joins TRBV6-5 to TRBJ1-2; no firm D call. Germline V gene lookup returns CDR1 MNHEY and CDR2 SVGAGI. The ends were cut back, 0 bases at V and 2 bases at J, with 10 bases in the middle. The CDR3 length is 15 residues. The CDR3 DNA reads TGTGCCAGCAGTTACTCTGGAGATCCCAACTATGGCTACACCTTC. Translating gives CASSYSGDPNYGYTF.

The CDR3 DNA is TGTGCCTGGATAGACAGGGCTGGGGCCAACGTCCTGACTTTC. Translating it yields CAWIDRAGANVLTF. J is TRBJ2-6 and V is TRBV30, with 7 nucleotides matching TRBD1. The CDR3 extends over 14 amino acids. Trimming took 4 bases from V and 2 from J; bases not matched to a gene: 2. Germline CDR1 reads GTSNPN; CDR2 reads SVGIG (reference sequence).

The CDR3 DNA sequence: TGTGCCAGCAGTTTAAGCGCCCCGGGTACCCTCTACGAGCAGTACTTC. This codes for CASSLSAPGTLYEQYF. The chain uses TRBV27 and TRBJ2-7; D not certain. Germline values: CDR1 MNHEY, CDR2 SMNVEV (reference sequence). This CDR3 has 16 amino acids. Trimming pared 2 bases from V and 3 bases from J, leaving 17 bases between.

As to this clone: One junction end disagrees with the germline gene, perhaps due to a read error. The rearrangement uses TRBV7-7 and TRBJ2-2; 9 bases match TRBD1. CDR1 is SSHAT and CDR2 is FNYEAQ in the germline V gene (reference sequence). CDR3 length: 15 amino acids. The CDR3 DNA sequence: TGTGCTAGCAGCCCTGGGACAGGGTATCCCGGGGAGCTGTTTTTT. It codes for CASSPGTGYPGELFF.